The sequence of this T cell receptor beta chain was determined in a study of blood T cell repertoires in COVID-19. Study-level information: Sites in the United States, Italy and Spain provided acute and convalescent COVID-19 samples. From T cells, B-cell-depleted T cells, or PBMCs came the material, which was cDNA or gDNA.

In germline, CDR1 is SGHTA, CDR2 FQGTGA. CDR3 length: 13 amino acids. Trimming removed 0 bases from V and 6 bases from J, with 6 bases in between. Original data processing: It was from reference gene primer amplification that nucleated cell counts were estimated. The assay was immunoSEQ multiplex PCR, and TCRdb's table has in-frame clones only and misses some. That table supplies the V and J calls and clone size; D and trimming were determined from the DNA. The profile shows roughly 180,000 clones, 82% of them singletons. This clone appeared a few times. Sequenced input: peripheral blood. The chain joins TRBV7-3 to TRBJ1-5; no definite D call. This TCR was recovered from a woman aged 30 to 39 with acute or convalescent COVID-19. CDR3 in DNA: TGTGCCAGCAGCTTAACTTTCGGTCAGCCCCAGCATTTT. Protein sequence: CASSLTFGQPQHF.